This T cell receptor (beta chain) was recorded in a study of Tregs in tolerant kidney transplant recipients. This clone was picked up one time. Its antigen remains unidentified. This CDR3 region has 14 residues. From germline, CDR1 is SGHVS and CDR2 FQNEAQ. Trimming removed 5 bases from V and 3 bases from J, with 13 bases in between. Points from the study as a whole: For some patients, primers changed over time, blocking nucleotide-level comparison.

Measured with immunoSEQ multiplex PCR; TCRdb has only the in-frame clones, and not every one. In the table there are tens of thousands of clones, approximately 85% of which are singletons. The sample was Tregs from blood, taken before the transplant. This rearrangement joins TRBV7-8 to TRBJ2-5, with D perhaps TRBD2 (6 bases). The clonotype originates from a human donor who received a combined kidney and bone marrow transplant. CDR3 coding DNA: TGTGCCAGCAGCCCCCGGGGGAGAAAAGAGACCCAGTACTTC. Its translation is CASSPRGRKETQYF.